These 14 T cell receptor beta chains share one sample of origin, sequenced in a study of shared clonotypes between healthy human individuals. Clones were sequenced by immunoSEQ multiplex PCR, and TCRdb holds only the in-frame ones, with some missing. The data contain 2,500,000 or so clones, approximately 90% of them singletons. The specimen was naive CD4+ T cells sorted from blood. Noted subset: CD45RA+ positively selected. The receptors stem from a man aged 18 to 29 in good health.

This chain uses TRBV6-6 with TRBJ1-5; D remains unclear. V shed 1 base and J shed 7 bases, with 11 bases lying between them. The CDR3 is 14 amino acids. Germline V gene lookup returns CDR1 MNHNY and CDR2 SVGAGI (reference sequence). CDR3 sequence: CASSYYPMNQPQHF. The CDR3 bases are TGTGCCAGCAGTTACTACCCTATGAACCAGCCCCAGCATTTT.

This clone has just one count. Other DNA sequences in the sample encode the same CDR3. The rearrangement links TRBV30 to TRBJ2-7; TRBD1 might be the D (6 bases). CDR3 length: 12 residues. The V end was cut by 2 bases, the J end by 7 bases, with 12 bases between. Per the germline V gene, CDR1 is GTSNPN and CDR2 is SVGIG (reference sequence). For the CDR3, the DNA is TGTGCCTGGAGTCCAGGGGAAGGTGAGCAGTACTTC. Encoded protein: CAWSPGEGEQYF. The entire variable domain, with the rest obtained from reference TRBV30 and TRBJ2-7, is as follows: SQTIHQWPATLVQPVGSPLSLECTVEGTSNPNLYWYRQAAGRGLQLLFYSVGIGQISSEVPQNLSASRPQDRQFILSSKKLLLSDSGFYLCAWSPGEGEQYFGPGTRLTVT.

This sequence joins TRBV19 and TRBJ1-4; D unresolved. Per the germline V gene, CDR1 is LNHDA and CDR2 is SQIVND (reference sequence). V was shortened by 0 bases and J by 0 bases, with 8 bases between the two germline ends. The CDR3 is 16 amino acids. The CDR3 nucleotides are TGTGCCAGTAGTATAGATGGGCCAGCAACTAATGAAAAACTGTTTTTT. Amino acid sequence: CASSIDGPATNEKLFF.

The genes are TRBV5-4 and TRBJ2-7, with no clear D. The CDR3 is 13 amino acids. V was clipped by 7 bases and J by 0 bases, with 11 bases between them. The V gene's germline CDR1 is SGHNT and CDR2 YYREEE (reference sequence). The CDR3 region is CASHSANSYEQYF. The CDR3 nucleotides read TGTGCCAGCCATTCGGCGAACTCCTACGAGCAGTACTTC.

CDR3 in DNA: TGCGCCAGTTCCGGCGGGGGGAACCCCTACGAGCAGTACTTC. Amino acids: CASSGGGNPYEQYF. The chain links TRBV5-1 to TRBJ2-7; the match to TRBD2 covers 8 bases. The V gene end was trimmed by 8 bases and the J gene end by 2 bases; junction bases not matched to a gene: 9. The CDR3 runs to 14 residues. Germline lookup yields CDR1 SGHRS and CDR2 YFSETQ.

The chain joins TRBV5-1 to TRBJ2-3; D perhaps matches TRBD2 (6 bases). V lost 2 bases and J lost 0, with 16 bases in between. The CDR3 has 17 residues. CDR1 is SGHRS, CDR2 YFSETQ, per germline. The CDR3 DNA is TGCGCCAGCAGCTTAGAAGGGGCTAGCGAAAGCACAGATACGCAGTATTTT. Its translation: CASSLEGASESTDTQYF.

The chain combines TRBV19 with TRBJ1-4; unclear D gene. The CDR3 extends over 12 amino acids. Per germline, CDR1 LNHDA and CDR2 SQIVND (reference sequence). V lost 5 bases to trimming and J lost 11 bases, with 12 bases between them. CDR3: CASSRFDLKLFF. In DNA form, the CDR3 reads TGTGCCAGTAGTCGATTCGACTTGAAACTGTTTTTT.

The V gene is TRBV6-5, the J gene TRBJ2-3; 7 positions agree with TRBD1. CDR1 MNHEY and CDR2 SVGAGI come from the germline V gene. Trimming cost V 6 bases and J 2 bases; bases outside gene matches: 5. This CDR3 comprises 14 residues. The CDR3 coding sequence is TGTGCCAGCAGACTAGGGGGCCTCACAGATACGCAGTATTTT. Translation gives CASRLGGLTDTQYF.

The rearrangement joins TRBV29-1 to TRBJ2-3, with 12 bases lining up with TRBD2. Per the germline V gene, CDR1 is SQVTM and CDR2 is ANQGSEA. J lost 3 bases, V lost 8 bases, and 9 bases had no gene match. This CDR3 region has 15 residues. The CDR3 sequence: CSSLSGTSGTDTQYF. DNA for the CDR3: TGCAGCTCCCTGTCGGGGACTAGCGGGACAGATACGCAGTATTTT.

The chain links TRBV7-3 to TRBJ2-1; TRBD2 aligns across 12 bases. In germline, CDR1 is SGHTA, CDR2 FQGTGA. Trimming at V came to 3 bases and at J to 5 bases, leaving 8 bases not matched to a gene. The CDR3 is 17 amino acids. The CDR3 loop is CASSLHPLAGGHNEQFF. The CDR3 DNA reads as TGTGCCAGCAGCTTGCACCCTCTAGCGGGGGGGCACAATGAGCAGTTCTTC.

V is TRBV19 and J is TRBJ1-1; TRBD1 agrees at 9 bases. This CDR3 is built from 15 residues. V shed 3 bases, J shed 5 bases, and the junction held 7 bases outside the gene matches. Looked up from germline, CDR1 is LNHDA and CDR2 is SQIVND (reference sequence). CDR3 nucleotides: TGTGCCAGTAGTATTGGGACAGGGAGAGGGACTGAAGCTTTCTTT. Translated, it gives CASSIGTGRGTEAFF.

With regard to this clone: One junction end does not reproduce the germline sequence, and a read error may be involved. The chain uses TRBV6-1 and TRBJ1-1, with D possibly being TRBD1 (6 bases). CDR3 size: 14 residues. The V gene's germline CDR1 is MNHNS and CDR2 SASEGT. CDR3 region: CASTSRGGRTEAFF. The CDR3 nucleotides read TGTGCGAGCACCTCTCGGGGGGGGCGCACTGAAGCTTTCTTT.

The genes are TRBV6-5 and TRBJ2-7; weak D call: TRBD2 (6 bases). This CDR3 is 16 amino acids long. Germline V gene data show CDR1 as MNHEY and CDR2 as SVGAGI. The V end was cut by 2 bases, the J end by 4 bases, with 18 bases between. CDR3 DNA sequence: TGTGCCAGCAGTTACCGGACTAAGTGGAATGAGTACGAGCAGTACTTC. As protein: CASSYRTKWNEYEQYF.

This chain uses TRBV6-5 with TRBJ2-7; TRBD1 might be the D (8 bases). Between the trimmed V and J ends, which lost 5 bases and 6 bases, there was a span of 17 bases. The CDR3 runs 14 residues. Germline loops: CDR1 MNHEY, CDR2 SVGAGI. In DNA form, the CDR3 reads TGTGCCAGCAGTCCAGGACAGGGCGGGGGCGAGCAGTACTTC. As protein: CASSPGQGGGEQYF.